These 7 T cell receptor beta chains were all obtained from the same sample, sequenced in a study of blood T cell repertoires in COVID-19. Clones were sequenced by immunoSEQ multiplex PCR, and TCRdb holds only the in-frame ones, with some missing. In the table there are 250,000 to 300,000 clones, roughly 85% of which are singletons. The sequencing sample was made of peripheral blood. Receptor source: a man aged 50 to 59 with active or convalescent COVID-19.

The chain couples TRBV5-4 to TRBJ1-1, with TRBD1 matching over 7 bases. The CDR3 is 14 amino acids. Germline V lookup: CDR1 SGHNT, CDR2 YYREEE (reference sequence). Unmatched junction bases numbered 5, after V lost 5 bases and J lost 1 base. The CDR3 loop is CASRADRANTEAFF. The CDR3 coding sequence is TGTGCCAGCAGGGCAGACAGGGCGAACACTGAAGCTTTCTTT.

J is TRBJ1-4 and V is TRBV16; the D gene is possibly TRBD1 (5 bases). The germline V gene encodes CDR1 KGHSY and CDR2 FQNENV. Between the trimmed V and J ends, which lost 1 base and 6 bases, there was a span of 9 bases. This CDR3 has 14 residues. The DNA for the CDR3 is TGTGCCAGCAGCCAATTCGAAGGGGATGAAAAACTGTTTTTT. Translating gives CASSQFEGDEKLFF.

The CDR3 reads CSARSGTTSSYEQYF. CDR3 nucleotides: TGCAGTGCCAGAAGTGGGACTACGAGCTCCTACGAGCAGTACTTC. V is TRBV29-1 and J is TRBJ2-7, with TRBD2 matching over 7 bases. The CDR3 runs 15 residues. Germline V gives CDR1 SQVTM, CDR2 ANQGSEA.

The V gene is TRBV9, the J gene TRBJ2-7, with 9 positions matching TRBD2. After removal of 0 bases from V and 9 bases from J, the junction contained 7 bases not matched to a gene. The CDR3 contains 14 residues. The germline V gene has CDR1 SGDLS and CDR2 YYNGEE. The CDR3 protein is CASSVGVAGEAQYF. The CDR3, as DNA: TGTGCCAGCAGCGTAGGGGTAGCGGGAGAGGCGCAGTACTTC.

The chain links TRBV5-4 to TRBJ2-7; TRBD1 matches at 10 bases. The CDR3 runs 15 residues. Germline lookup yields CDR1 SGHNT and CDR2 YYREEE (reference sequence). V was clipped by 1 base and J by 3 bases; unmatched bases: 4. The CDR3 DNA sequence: TGTGCCAGCAGCTTGCATGGGACAGGGGTCTACGAGCAGTACTTC. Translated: CASSLHGTGVYEQYF.

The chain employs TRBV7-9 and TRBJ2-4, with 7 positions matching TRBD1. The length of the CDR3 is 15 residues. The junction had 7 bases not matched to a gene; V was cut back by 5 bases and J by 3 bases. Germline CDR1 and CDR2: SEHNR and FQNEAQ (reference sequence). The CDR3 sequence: CASSGTGVDKNIQYF. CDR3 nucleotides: TGTGCCAGCAGCGGTACAGGGGTCGACAAAAACATTCAGTACTTC.

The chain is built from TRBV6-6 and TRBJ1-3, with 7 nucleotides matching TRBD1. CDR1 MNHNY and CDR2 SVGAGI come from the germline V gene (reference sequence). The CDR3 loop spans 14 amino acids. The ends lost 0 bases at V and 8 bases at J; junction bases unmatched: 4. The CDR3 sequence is CASSYSRQGDTIYF. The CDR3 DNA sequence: TGTGCCAGCAGTTACTCGAGGCAGGGGGACACCATATATTTT.